The rows below give T cell receptor beta chains drawn from one sample of a study of blood T cell repertoires in COVID-19. The protocol was immunoSEQ multiplex PCR, while the TCRdb copy is restricted to in-frame clones and leaves out a portion. The sample includes roughly 200,000 clones, 88% seen only once; the top ten take more than 1.4%. The specimen sequenced was peripheral blood. These receptors were collected from a man between 18 and 35 years old with active or convalescent COVID-19. Each CDR3 is given with its conserved first and last residue. A D gene is named only where the DNA matches it firmly. Not every row has a clone size; where given, it reads once, few, many or a size class.

v_gene	j_gene	abundance	len	d_gene	CDR3aa	CDR3nt
TRBV15	TRBJ1-2	NA	15	TRBD1	CATSSADRGNYGYTF	TGTGCCACCAGCAGTGCCGACAGGGGGAACTATGGCTACACCTTC
TRBV30	TRBJ2-5	once	16	TRBD2	CAWSQGLAGGQETQYF	TGTGCCTGGAGTCAGGGACTAGCGGGAGGGCAAGAGACCCAGTACTTC
TRBV5-8	TRBJ1-5	NA	15	TRBD1	CASSPGTVKGQPQHF	TGTGCCAGCAGCCCGGGGACAGTAAAGGGTCAGCCCCAGCATTTT
TRBV5-1	TRBJ2-2	once	15	NA	CASSIRLGNTGELFF	TGCGCCAGCAGCATAAGACTAGGGAACACCGGGGAGCTGTTTTTT
TRBV7-9	TRBJ2-5	NA	13	TRBD2	CASSRGGGETQYF	TGTGCCAGCAGCCGCGGGGGGGGCGAGACCCAGTACTTC
TRBV7-7	TRBJ2-5	NA	14	TRBD1	CASSLGTGVETQYF	TGTGCCAGCAGCTTAGGGACAGGGGTAGAGACCCAGTACTTC
TRBV5-1	TRBJ2-5	NA	12	NA	CASSRAGETQYF	TGCGCCAGCAGCCGGGCGGGGGAGACCCAGTACTTC
TRBV2	TRBJ2-1	NA	14	NA	CASGGGRHYNEQFF	TGTGCCAGCGGGGGGGGCAGGCACTACAATGAGCAGTTCTTC
TRBV28	TRBJ1-5	NA	15	TRBD1	CASSWTGGTGQPQHF	TGTGCCAGCAGTTGGACAGGGGGCACGGGGCAGCCCCAGCATTTT
TRBV28	TRBJ2-7	NA	16	TRBD2	CASRTLAGGSTYEQYF	TGTGCCAGCAGGACATTAGCGGGAGGTTCAACGTACGAGCAGTACTTC
TRBV5-8	TRBJ1-5	NA	16	NA	CATGGGARFRNQPQHF	TGTGCCACAGGAGGGGGGGCCAGGTTTCGCAATCAGCCCCAGCATTTT
TRBV30	TRBJ1-6	NA	15	NA	CAWSRESSYNSPLHF	TGTGCCTGGAGTAGGGAGAGCTCCTATAATTCACCCCTCCACTTT
TRBV6-6	TRBJ2-7	NA	15	NA	CASSYSSQGYNEQYF	TGTGCCAGCAGTTACTCGTCCCAGGGTTACAACGAGCAGTACTTC
TRBV27	TRBJ2-2	NA	17	NA	CASSRRSSGINTGELFF	TGTGCCAGCAGTCGCAGGTCCTCGGGGATCAACACCGGGGAGCTGTTTTTT
TRBV4-3	TRBJ2-6	NA	15	NA	CASSSTGLGANVLTF	TGCGCCAGCAGCTCCACAGGGCTTGGGGCCAACGTCCTGACTTTC
TRBV9	TRBJ2-7	NA	16	TRBD2	CASSAGIAGGSYEQYF	TGTGCCAGCAGCGCCGGGATAGCGGGAGGATCCTACGAGCAGTACTTC
TRBV30	TRBJ1-6	NA	14	NA	CAWIAGTYNSPLHF	TGTGCCTGGATTGCGGGTACCTATAATTCACCCCTCCACTTT
TRBV5-1	TRBJ2-7	NA	15	NA	CASSLGGSPSGEQYF	TGCGCCAGCAGCTTGGGGGGATCTCCGTCGGGGGAGCAGTACTTC
TRBV7-2	TRBJ2-4	once	16	TRBD2	CASSLAAGGAKNIQYF	TGTGCCAGCAGCTTAGCGGCGGGAGGAGCCAAAAACATTCAGTACTTC
TRBV19	TRBJ2-7	NA	16	NA	CASSILVTGSSYEQYF	TGTGCCAGTAGTATCTTGGTGACAGGTTCGAGCTACGAGCAGTACTTC
TRBV9	TRBJ2-3	NA	17	NA	CASSVDLAGLVTDTQYF	TGTGCCAGCAGCGTAGACCTGGCAGGACTGGTCACAGATACGCAGTATTTT
TRBV7-9	TRBJ2-7	NA	16	NA	CASSRQDSPKYYEQYF	TGTGCCAGCAGCAGGCAGGACTCCCCCAAATACTACGAGCAGTACTTC
TRBV7-9	TRBJ2-7	NA	15	TRBD2	CASSSGLAGTYEQYF	TGTGCCAGCAGCTCCGGACTAGCGGGTACCTACGAGCAGTACTTC
TRBV6-1	TRBJ2-5	NA	16	NA	CASGAAQRAVGETQYF	TGTGCCAGCGGTGCGGCTCAGCGAGCCGTCGGAGAGACCCAGTACTTC
TRBV11-3	TRBJ2-1	NA	14	NA	CASRRRGIQGEQFF	TGTGCCAGCAGGCGAAGGGGAATTCAAGGTGAGCAGTTCTTC
TRBV6-1	TRBJ2-5	few	16	NA	CASSDWGAGGKETQYF	TGTGCCAGCAGTGATTGGGGGGCAGGGGGAAAAGAGACCCAGTACTTC
TRBV11-3	TRBJ2-1	NA	19	TRBD2	CASSLVGTSGPSSYNEQFF	TGTGCCAGCAGCTTAGTAGGGACTAGCGGCCCGAGCTCCTACAATGAGCAGTTCTTC
TRBV4-3	TRBJ2-7	NA	14	NA	CASSQLSQGGEQYF	TGCGCCAGCAGCCAACTAAGCCAGGGGGGCGAGCAGTACTTC
TRBV4-1	TRBJ1-6	few	15	NA	CASSQDRRATSPLHF	TGCGCCAGCAGCCAAGATAGGCGGGCGACTTCACCCCTCCACTTT
TRBV14	TRBJ2-7	NA	12	TRBD1	CASSPTSGGQYF	TGTGCCAGCAGCCCTACATCAGGGGGACAGTACTTC